These 28 T cell receptor beta chains came from one sample sequenced in a study of blood T cell repertoires in COVID-19. Sequencing was performed with immunoSEQ multiplex PCR; in TCRdb, only in-frame clones are kept and a portion is missing. The data contain 200,000 to 300,000 clones, about 80% of them seen just once; the ten biggest clones take up nearly 9%. Source material: peripheral blood. The receptors were gathered from a man aged 80 or over with acute or convalescent COVID-19.

V is TRBV18 and J is TRBJ1-5; D is perhaps TRBD1 (5 bases). Trimming removed 2 bases from V and 5 bases from J, with 10 bases in between. This CDR3 contains 14 residues. Germline-derived CDR1 and CDR2 are KGHSH and LQKENI. This CDR3 is CASSPGGYDQPQHF. The CDR3 DNA sequence: TGTGCCAGCTCACCAGGGGGGTACGATCAGCCCCAGCATTTT.

The sample holds a few counts of this clone. V is TRBV6-6 and J is TRBJ2-1; 11 bases map to TRBD2. There are 15 residues in the CDR3. Germline V gene sequence: CDR1 MNHNY, CDR2 SVGAGI (reference sequence). V dropped 9 bases and J dropped 15; count of bases not matched to a gene: 19. In DNA form, the CDR3 reads TGTGCCAGTAAATCCTCTCTAGCGGGGGGATCCCCCGGGTTCTTC. This translates into CASKSSLAGGSPGFF.

The V and J genes are TRBV11-2 and TRBJ2-7; possible D gene TRBD1, 5 bases. V dropped 3 bases and J dropped 3 bases, with 18 bases sitting between them. Per the germline V gene, CDR1 is SGHAT and CDR2 is FQNNGV. The CDR3 consists of 16 residues. CDR3 sequence: CASSFPSRGINYEQYF. The CDR3 DNA is TGTGCCAGCAGCTTTCCCTCTAGGGGAATAAACTACGAGCAGTACTTC.

The chain combines TRBV14 with TRBJ1-2; 7 bases are a match to TRBD1. V lost 3 bases and J lost 3; bases outside the gene matches: 7. Germline V gene sequence: CDR1 SGHDN, CDR2 FVKESK. The CDR3 is 15 residues long. The CDR3: CASSHSTGYYYGYTF. The CDR3 region has the DNA TGTGCCAGCAGCCATTCGACAGGGTACTACTATGGCTACACCTTC.

CDR3 bases: TGCGCCAGCAGCCTGAACGGACAGGGCTCAAATGAAAAACTGTTTTTT. Its translation is CASSLNGQGSNEKLFF. J is TRBJ1-4 and V is TRBV5-1, with 8 bases identical to TRBD1. J was trimmed by 5 bases and V by 4 bases; bases with no gene match: 10. From germline, CDR1 is SGHRS and CDR2 YFSETQ. The CDR3 totals 16 residues.

V is TRBV2 and J is TRBJ2-7, with 9 positions matching TRBD1. Germline values: CDR1 SNHLY, CDR2 FYNNEI. Unmatched junction bases numbered 9, after V lost 7 bases and J lost 2 bases. CDR3 length: 15 amino acids. Here the CDR3 reads CASTWGQGGTYEQYF. The CDR3, as DNA: TGTGCCAGCACATGGGGACAGGGAGGCACCTACGAGCAGTACTTC.

This rearrangement joins TRBV11-2 to TRBJ2-7, with D maybe TRBD1 (6 bases). Trimming left V 5 bases short and J 9 bases short, with 17 bases between. The CDR3 runs 13 residues. Germline V gene sequence: CDR1 SGHAT, CDR2 FQNNGV. The CDR3 spells CASSLEQGGGQYF. As DNA, the CDR3 is TGTGCCAGCAGCCTTGAACAGGGTGGCGGGCAGTACTTC.

This clone was counted between two and nine times. The V call is TRBV27, the J call TRBJ1-5; D is unresolved. The CDR3 is made up of 14 amino acids. Looked up from germline, CDR1 is MNHEY and CDR2 is SMNVEV (reference sequence). Trimming left V 5 bases short and J 4 bases short, with 12 bases between. For the CDR3, the DNA is TGTGCCAGCAGTAGAGAGTCGGGGAATCAGCCCCAGCATTTT. Its translation: CASSRESGNQPQHF.

The V and J genes are TRBV19 and TRBJ1-5; D remains ambiguous. The CDR3 is 13 amino acids. Trimming took 3 bases from V and 5 from J, leaving 8 bases between them. Germline CDR1 is LNHDA and CDR2 is SQIVND (reference sequence). The chain's CDR3 is CASSILRDQPQHF. For the CDR3, the DNA is TGTGCCAGTAGTATCTTACGGGATCAGCCCCAGCATTTT.

The chain employs TRBV10-1 and TRBJ1-6; TRBD1 agrees at 7 bases. CDR3 size: 15 residues. Germline V CDR1 and CDR2: WNHNN, SYGVQD (reference sequence). The V and J ends lost 2 bases and 10 bases, in that order; junction bases with no gene match: 8. CDR3 sequence: CASSEHRGEGSPLHF. CDR3 in DNA: TGCGCCAGCAGTGAGCACAGGGGTGAAGGATCACCCCTCCACTTT.

The chain is built from TRBV18 and TRBJ1-2; tentatively, D is TRBD1 (5 bases). This CDR3 spans 12 amino acids. V was shortened by 3 bases and J by 8 bases, with 10 bases between the two germline ends. Germline V gene lookup returns CDR1 KGHSH and CDR2 LQKENI. The CDR3 nucleotides are TGTGCCAGCTCACCGCCAAAGGGGGGCTACACCTTC. It encodes CASSPPKGGYTF.

The rearrangement links TRBV21-1 to TRBJ2-1; the D segment call TRBD1 is taken from the table without a DNA check. TRBV21-1 is deemed a pseudogene. The CDR3 contains 16 residues. CDR3 nucleotides: TGTGCCAGCAGCAAATGTCGGGCTAGAGGGGGATTAGGGCAGTTCTTC. Translated, it gives CASSKCRARGGLGQFF.

This chain connects TRBV19 to TRBJ2-3; D not certain. The CDR3 totals 16 residues. V was trimmed by 5 bases and J by 2 bases, leaving 17 bases between them. CDR1 and CDR2 (germline): LNHDA, SQIVND (reference sequence). CDR3 nucleotide sequence: TGTGCCAGTAGTCCTAAGCGAGTCTCCCCCACAGATACGCAGTATTTT. Protein: CASSPKRVSPTDTQYF.

The gene calls are TRBV19 and TRBJ2-2, with 10 positions matching TRBD2. Trimming removed 7 bases from V and 4 bases from J; junction bases left unmatched: 6. CDR1 is LNHDA, CDR2 SQIVND, per germline (reference sequence). CDR3 length equals 15 residues. In nucleotides, the CDR3 is TGTGCCAGTATCGTAGCGGGAGGAATCACCGGGGAGCTGTTTTTT. Translation gives CASIVAGGITGELFF.

The genes are TRBV27 and TRBJ2-1; D ambiguous. This CDR3 is 15 amino acids long. Germline CDR1 and CDR2: MNHEY and SMNVEV (reference sequence). Trimming stripped 5 bases from V and 5 bases from J, with 16 bases between. In DNA form, the CDR3 reads TGTGCCAGCAGTCCACCCTTGGTACCGGACAATGAGCAGTTCTTC. Translating gives CASSPPLVPDNEQFF.

J is TRBJ2-1 and V is TRBV29-1, with 9 bases lining up with TRBD1. The germline gives CDR1 SQVTM, CDR2 ANQGSEA. J was trimmed by 6 bases and V by 3 bases; bases with no gene match: 6. This CDR3 contains 14 residues. The CDR3 DNA sequence: TGCAGCGTTGATAGGGGACAGGGTATCAATGAGCAGTTCTTC. Amino acids: CSVDRGQGINEQFF.

The rearrangement uses TRBV5-8 and TRBJ1-5; TRBD1 matches at 10 bases. The CDR3 consists of 16 residues. Germline-derived CDR1 and CDR2 are SGHTS and YDEGEE. With 4 bases clipped from V and 3 bases from J, the junction kept 7 bases outside the gene matches. CDR3: CASSLTGGGFNQPQHF. The CDR3 DNA reads as TGTGCCAGCAGCCTGACAGGGGGCGGTTTCAATCAGCCCCAGCATTTT.

V and J are TRBV5-1 and TRBJ2-2; the D gene is possibly TRBD1 (6 bases). Germline lookup yields CDR1 SGHRS and CDR2 YFSETQ. V gave up 2 bases and J gave up 6 bases, with 11 bases separating them. The CDR3 is 14 residues long. The CDR3 DNA follows: TGCGCCAGCAGCTTCGGGGCAGGGGCCGGGGAGCTGTTTTTT. The encoded protein is CASSFGAGAGELFF.

V usage is TRBV2 and J usage is TRBJ1-4, with D possibly matching TRBD1 (5 bases). V lost 4 bases to trimming and J lost 8 bases, with 11 bases between them. The CDR3 has 13 residues. CDR1 is SNHLY and CDR2 is FYNNEI in the germline V gene. CDR3 sequence: CASSGRRGEKLFF. The CDR3 bases are TGTGCCAGCAGTGGGCGAAGGGGCGAAAAACTGTTTTTT.

The rearrangement links TRBV5-4 to TRBJ2-3; 7 bases line up with TRBD1. CDR1 and CDR2 from the germline V gene are SGHNT and YYREEE (reference sequence). This CDR3 has 15 residues. J lost 5 bases, V lost 4 bases, and 10 bases had no gene match. CDR3 sequence (DNA): TGTGCCAGCAGCCCAAGACAGGGACAAGGAGATACGCAGTATTTT. As protein: CASSPRQGQGDTQYF.

This clone was seen more than once but under ten times. J is TRBJ2-7 and V is TRBV6-5; 7 positions match TRBD2. The CDR3 sequence is 16 residues long. From germline, CDR1 is MNHEY and CDR2 SVGAGI. After removal of 2 bases from V and 0 bases from J, the junction contained 7 bases not matched to a gene. The CDR3: CASSYLSGRSSYEQYF. The CDR3, as DNA: TGTGCCAGCAGTTACCTTAGCGGGCGGAGCTCCTACGAGCAGTACTTC.

This sequence joins TRBV10-3 and TRBJ1-5, with D uncertain. The CDR3 loop spans 13 amino acids. The germline V gene encodes CDR1 ENHRY and CDR2 SYGVKD. V lost 3 bases, J lost 2 bases, and 5 bases lay in between. The CDR3 protein is CAISDQGNQPQHF. CDR3 sequence (DNA): TGTGCCATCAGTGATCAGGGCAATCAGCCCCAGCATTTT.

The V gene is TRBV19, the J gene TRBJ2-1; 8 positions agree with TRBD1. Germline CDR1 is LNHDA and CDR2 is SQIVND (reference sequence). There are 13 residues in the CDR3. The J segment lost 7 bases and the V segment lost 3 bases, leaving 2 bases of the junction unmatched. The CDR3 spells CASSITGGNEQFF. The DNA of the CDR3 is TGTGCCAGTAGTATCACAGGGGGAAATGAGCAGTTCTTC.

The chain uses TRBV7-8 and TRBJ2-1; 8 positions agree with TRBD1. V lost 5 bases, J lost 7 bases, and 10 bases stayed unmatched. CDR3 length equals 15 residues. Germline CDR1 reads SGHVS; CDR2 reads FQNEAQ. This CDR3 is CASSPQGVGSNEQFF. The CDR3 nucleotides are TGTGCCAGCAGCCCACAGGGGGTTGGCTCGAATGAGCAGTTCTTC.

V and J are TRBV7-9 and TRBJ2-7; 12 bases fit TRBD2. Looked up from germline, CDR1 is SEHNR and CDR2 is FQNEAQ (reference sequence). V shed 5 bases, J shed 5 bases, and the junction held 7 bases outside the gene matches. CDR3 length equals 15 residues. The CDR3 loop is CASSLRTSGAHEQYF. DNA of the CDR3: TGTGCCAGCAGCCTAAGGACTAGCGGGGCTCACGAGCAGTACTTC.

J is TRBJ2-7 and V is TRBV7-9; 8 bases line up with TRBD2. Unmatched junction bases numbered 12, after V lost 5 bases and J lost 3 bases. CDR1 SEHNR and CDR2 FQNEAQ come from the germline V gene (reference sequence). This CDR3 comprises 16 residues. As DNA, the CDR3 is TGTGCCAGCAGCATGAGCTCCGGGACTAGACACTACGAGCAGTACTTC. Its translation: CASSMSSGTRHYEQYF.

The rearrangement links TRBV6-5 to TRBJ1-2; 9 bases map to TRBD1. The germline V gene encodes CDR1 MNHEY and CDR2 SVGAGI. Germline trimming cut 4 bases from V and 2 bases from J; bases unmatched to any gene: 5. The CDR3 sequence is 15 residues long. CDR3: CASSWTGVPNYGYTF. The CDR3, as DNA: TGTGCCAGCAGTTGGACAGGGGTCCCGAACTATGGCTACACCTTC.

This clone was observed once. The chain joins TRBV6-5 to TRBJ1-1; the match to TRBD1 covers 8 bases. Germline CDR1 reads MNHEY; CDR2 reads SVGAGI. V lost 5 bases, J lost 5 bases, and 7 bases stayed unmatched. The length of the CDR3 is 14 residues. The CDR3 DNA sequence: TGTGCCAGCAGTCTAGACAGGGGTGGGACTGAAGCTTTCTTT. Its translation: CASSLDRGGTEAFF.